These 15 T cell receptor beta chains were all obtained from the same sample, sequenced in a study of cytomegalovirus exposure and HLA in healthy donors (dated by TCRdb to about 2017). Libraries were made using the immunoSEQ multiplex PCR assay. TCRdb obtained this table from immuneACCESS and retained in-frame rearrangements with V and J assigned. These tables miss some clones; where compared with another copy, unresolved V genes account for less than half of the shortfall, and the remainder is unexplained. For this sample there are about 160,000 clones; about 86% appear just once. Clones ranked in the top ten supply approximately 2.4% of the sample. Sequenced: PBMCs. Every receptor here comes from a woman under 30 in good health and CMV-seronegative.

CDR3: CASNRGQLNEKLFF. The CDR3 DNA sequence: TGTGCCAGCAATCGGGGACAGCTTAATGAAAAACTGTTTTTT. The rearrangement joins TRBV9 to TRBJ1-4, with 7 positions matching TRBD1. The CDR3 length is 14 residues. CDR1 and CDR2 (germline): SGDLS, YYNGEE. Trimming removed 6 bases from V and 4 bases from J; junction bases left unmatched: 6.

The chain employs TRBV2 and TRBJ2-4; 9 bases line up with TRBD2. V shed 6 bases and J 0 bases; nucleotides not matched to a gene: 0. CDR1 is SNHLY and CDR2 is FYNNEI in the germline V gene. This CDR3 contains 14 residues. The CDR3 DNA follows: TGTGCCAGCAGACTAGCGGGAGCCAAAAACATTCAGTACTTC. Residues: CASRLAGAKNIQYF.

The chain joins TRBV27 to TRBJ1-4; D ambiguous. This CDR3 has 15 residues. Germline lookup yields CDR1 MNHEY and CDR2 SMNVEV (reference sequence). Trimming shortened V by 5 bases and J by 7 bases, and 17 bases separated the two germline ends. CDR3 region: CASSPSKPRGEKLFF. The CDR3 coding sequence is TGTGCCAGCAGTCCCTCCAAGCCTCGGGGTGAAAAACTGTTTTTT.

CDR3 nucleotide sequence: TGTGCCAGCAGTTACTTACAGGGTTTCGGCTATGGCTACACCTTC. Translating it yields CASSYLQGFGYGYTF. The J gene is TRBJ1-2, the V gene TRBV6-5, with D maybe TRBD1 (6 bases). This CDR3 region has 15 residues. V gave up 1 base and J gave up 4 bases, with 13 bases separating them. The V gene's germline CDR1 is MNHEY and CDR2 SVGAGI.

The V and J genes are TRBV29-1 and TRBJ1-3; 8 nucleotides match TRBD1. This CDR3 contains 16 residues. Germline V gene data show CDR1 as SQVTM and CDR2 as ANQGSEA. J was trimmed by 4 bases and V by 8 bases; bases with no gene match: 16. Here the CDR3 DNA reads TGCAGCCTGGCACCGGGACAGGATAATCTGGGAAACACCATATATTTT. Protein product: CSLAPGQDNLGNTIYF.

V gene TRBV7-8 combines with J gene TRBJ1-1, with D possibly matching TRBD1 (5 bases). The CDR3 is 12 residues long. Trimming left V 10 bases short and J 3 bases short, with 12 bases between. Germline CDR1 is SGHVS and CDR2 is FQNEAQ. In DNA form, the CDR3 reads TGTGCCACTAACTCGGGGGACACTGAAGCTTTCTTT. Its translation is CATNSGDTEAFF.

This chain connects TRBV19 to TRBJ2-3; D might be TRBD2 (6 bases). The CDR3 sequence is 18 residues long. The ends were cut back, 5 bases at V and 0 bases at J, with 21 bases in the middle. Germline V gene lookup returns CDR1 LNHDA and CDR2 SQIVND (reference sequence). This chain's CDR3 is CASSLTNAGPISTDTQYF. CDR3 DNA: TGTGCCAGTAGTCTAACTAACGCGGGACCGATAAGCACAGATACGCAGTATTTT. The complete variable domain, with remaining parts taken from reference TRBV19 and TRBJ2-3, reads DGGITQSPKYLFRKEGQNVTLSCEQNLNHDAMYWYRQDPGQGLRLIYYSQIVNDFQKGDIAEGYSVSREKKESFPLTVTSAQKNPTAFYLCASSLTNAGPISTDTQYFGPGTRLTVL.

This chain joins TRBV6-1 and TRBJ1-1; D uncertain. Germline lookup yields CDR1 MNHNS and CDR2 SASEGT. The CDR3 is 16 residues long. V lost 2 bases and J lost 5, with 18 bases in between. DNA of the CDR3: TGTGCCAGCAGTGAAAAAGGAGGGAAGGCCCAAACTGAAGCTTTCTTT. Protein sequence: CASSEKGGKAQTEAFF.

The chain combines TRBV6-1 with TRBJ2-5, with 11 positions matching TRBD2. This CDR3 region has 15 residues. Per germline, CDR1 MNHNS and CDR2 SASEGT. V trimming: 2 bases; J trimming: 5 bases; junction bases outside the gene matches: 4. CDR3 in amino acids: CASSEYPSGGETQYF. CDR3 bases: TGTGCCAGCAGTGAATATCCTAGCGGGGGGGAGACCCAGTACTTC.

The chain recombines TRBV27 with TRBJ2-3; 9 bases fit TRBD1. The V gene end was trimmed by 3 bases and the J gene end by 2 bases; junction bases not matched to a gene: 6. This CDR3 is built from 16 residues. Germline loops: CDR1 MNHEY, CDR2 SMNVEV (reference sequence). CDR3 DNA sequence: TGTGCCAGCAGTTTTTCGGACAGGGGCGACACAGATACGCAGTATTTT. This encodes CASSFSDRGDTDTQYF.

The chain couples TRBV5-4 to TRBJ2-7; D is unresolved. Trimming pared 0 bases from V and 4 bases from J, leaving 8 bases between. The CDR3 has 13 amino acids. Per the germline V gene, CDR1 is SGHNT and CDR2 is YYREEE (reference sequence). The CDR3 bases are TGTGCCAGCAGCTTGGCGACACAATACGAGCAGTACTTC. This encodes CASSLATQYEQYF.

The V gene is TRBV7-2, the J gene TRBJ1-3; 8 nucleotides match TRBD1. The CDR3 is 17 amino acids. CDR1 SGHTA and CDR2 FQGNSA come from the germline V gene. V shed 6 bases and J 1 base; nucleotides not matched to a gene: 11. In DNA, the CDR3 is TGTGCCAGCAGGCCGACCGGGACAGGAGCTTCTGGAAACACCATATATTTT. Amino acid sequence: CASRPTGTGASGNTIYF.

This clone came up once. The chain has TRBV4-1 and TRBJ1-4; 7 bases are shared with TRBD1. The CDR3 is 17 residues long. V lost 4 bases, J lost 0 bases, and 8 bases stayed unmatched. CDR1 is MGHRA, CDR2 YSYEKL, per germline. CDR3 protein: CASSPEGQSATNEKLFF. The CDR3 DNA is TGCGCCAGCAGCCCCGAGGGACAGTCTGCAACTAATGAAAAACTGTTTTTT.

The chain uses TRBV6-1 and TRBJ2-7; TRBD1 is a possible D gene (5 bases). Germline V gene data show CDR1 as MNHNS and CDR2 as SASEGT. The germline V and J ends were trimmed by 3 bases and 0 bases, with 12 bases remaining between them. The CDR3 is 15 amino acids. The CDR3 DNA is TGTGCCAGCAGTGACGCAGGGATTGGCTCCTACGAGCAGTACTTC. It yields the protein CASSDAGIGSYEQYF.

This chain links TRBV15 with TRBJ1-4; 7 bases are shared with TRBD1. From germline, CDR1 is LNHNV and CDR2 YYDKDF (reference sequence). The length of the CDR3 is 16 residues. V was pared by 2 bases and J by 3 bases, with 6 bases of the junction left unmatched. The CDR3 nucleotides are TGTGCCACCAGCAGACAGGGGGTTAGGTCTAATGAAAAACTGTTTTTT. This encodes CATSRQGVRSNEKLFF.